Given below is one TCR beta chain in context. Its target is unknown. Per germline, CDR1 LNHNV and CDR2 YYDKDF (reference sequence). The CDR3 runs 16 residues. With 5 bases removed from V and 0 bases from J, the gap between germline ends came to 16 bases. TCRdb's copy holds only in-frame clones and misses some; the assay was immunoSEQ multiplex PCR. The sample lists fewer than 110,000 clones, 90% to 95% occurring once. This record belongs to a study of T cell responses to AZD1222 COVID-19 vaccine. Study summary: Second doses that came at about 4 or about 12 weeks were put together.

Study-level points and caveats: A reported finding is that nearly half of spike-specific TCRs target unmutated variant regions.

The receptor's source is an adult in good health. V is TRBV15 and J is TRBJ1-1; a possible D gene is TRBD1 (6 bases). Sequenced here: peripheral blood, sampled on day 0 of AZD1222 vaccination. The CDR3 sequence: CATSPERQALNTEAFF. The CDR3 coding sequence is TGTGCCACCAGCCCAGAGAGACAGGCTCTGAACACTGAAGCTTTCTTT. The entire variable domain, with the rest obtained from reference TRBV15 and TRBJ1-1, is as follows: DAMVIQNPRYQVTQFGKPVTLSCSQTLNHNVMYWYQQKSSQAPKLLFHYYDKDFNNEADTPDNFQSRRPNTSFCFLDIRSPGLGDTAMYLCATSPERQALNTEAFFGQGTRLTVV.